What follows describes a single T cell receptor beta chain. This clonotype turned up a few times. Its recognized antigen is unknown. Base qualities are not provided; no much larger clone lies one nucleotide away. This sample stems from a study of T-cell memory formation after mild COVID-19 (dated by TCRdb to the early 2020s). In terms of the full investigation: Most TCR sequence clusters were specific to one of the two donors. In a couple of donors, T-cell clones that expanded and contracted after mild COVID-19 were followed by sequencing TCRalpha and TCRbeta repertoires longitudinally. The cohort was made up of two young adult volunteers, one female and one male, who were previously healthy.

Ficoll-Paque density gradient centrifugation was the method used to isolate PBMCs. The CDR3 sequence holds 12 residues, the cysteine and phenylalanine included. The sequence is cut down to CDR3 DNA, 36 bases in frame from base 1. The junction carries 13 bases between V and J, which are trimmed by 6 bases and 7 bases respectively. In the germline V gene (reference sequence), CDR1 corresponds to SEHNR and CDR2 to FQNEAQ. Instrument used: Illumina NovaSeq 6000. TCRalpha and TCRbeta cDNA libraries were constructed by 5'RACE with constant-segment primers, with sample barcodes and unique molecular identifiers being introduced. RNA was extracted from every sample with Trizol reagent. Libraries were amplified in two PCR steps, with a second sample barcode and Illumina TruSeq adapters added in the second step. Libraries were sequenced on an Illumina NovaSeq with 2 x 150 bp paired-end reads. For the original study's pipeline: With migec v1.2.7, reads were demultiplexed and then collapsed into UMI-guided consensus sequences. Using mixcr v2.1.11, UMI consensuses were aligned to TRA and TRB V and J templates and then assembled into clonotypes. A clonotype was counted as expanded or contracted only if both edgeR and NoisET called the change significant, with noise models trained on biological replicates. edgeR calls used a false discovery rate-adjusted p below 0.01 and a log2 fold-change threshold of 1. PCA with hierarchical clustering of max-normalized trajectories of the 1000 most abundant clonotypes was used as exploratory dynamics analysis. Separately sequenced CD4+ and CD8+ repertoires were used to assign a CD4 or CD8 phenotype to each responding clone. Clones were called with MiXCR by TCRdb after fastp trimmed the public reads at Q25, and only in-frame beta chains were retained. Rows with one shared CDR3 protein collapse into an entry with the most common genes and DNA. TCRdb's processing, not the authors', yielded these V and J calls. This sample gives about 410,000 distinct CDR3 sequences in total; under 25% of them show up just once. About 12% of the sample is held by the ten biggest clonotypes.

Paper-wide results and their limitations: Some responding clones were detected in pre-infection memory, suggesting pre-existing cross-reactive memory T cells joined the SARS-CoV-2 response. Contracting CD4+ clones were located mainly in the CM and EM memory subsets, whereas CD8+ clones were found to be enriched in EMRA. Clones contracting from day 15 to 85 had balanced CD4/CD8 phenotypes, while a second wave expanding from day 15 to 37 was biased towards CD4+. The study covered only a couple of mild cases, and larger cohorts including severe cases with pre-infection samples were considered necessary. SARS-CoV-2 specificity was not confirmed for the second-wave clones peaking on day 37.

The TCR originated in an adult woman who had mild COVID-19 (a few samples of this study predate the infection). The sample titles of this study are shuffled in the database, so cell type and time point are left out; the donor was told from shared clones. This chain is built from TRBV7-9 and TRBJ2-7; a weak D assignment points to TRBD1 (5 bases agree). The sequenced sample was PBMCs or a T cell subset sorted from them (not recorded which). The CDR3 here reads CASRRETGEQYF. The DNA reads TGTGCCAGCAGAAGGGAAACAGGAGAGCAGTACTTC.